These T cell receptor beta chains were read from a single sample in a study of early T cells in non-severe SARS-CoV-2 infection. One entry per CDR3 protein, called by TCRdb with MiXCR from the 5' RACE reads. Of approximately 22,000 distinct CDR3 sequences in the sample, around 5% were seen once. Sample: whole blood, taken at baseline. These receptors were obtained from an adult who was a healthcare worker with PCR-confirmed SARS-CoV-2 infection or an uninfected control (not recorded which). CDR3s include the opening cysteine and the closing phenylalanine or tryptophan. Each record gives: clone size, J gene, V gene, D gene, CDR3 DNA, CDR3 protein. D genes are given only for firm matches. Clone size appears in some rows only: once, few, many, or a class for an expanded clone.

abundance: many
j_gene: TRBJ1-1
v_gene: TRBV4-3
d_gene: TRBD1
CDR3nt: TGCGCCAGCAGCCACTCGACAGGGACGAACACTGAAGCTTTCTTT
CDR3aa: CASSHSTGTNTEAFF

abundance: many
j_gene: TRBJ2-5
v_gene: TRBV6-4
d_gene: .
CDR3nt: TGTGCCATCTCCGGAGGCAGTATGGAAGAGACCCAGTACTTC
CDR3aa: CAISGGSMEETQYF

abundance: .
j_gene: TRBJ1-6
v_gene: TRBV6-5
d_gene: .
CDR3nt: TGTGCCAGCAGCACGCTTAATTCACCCCTCCACTTT
CDR3aa: CASSTLNSPLHF

abundance: few
j_gene: TRBJ2-3
v_gene: TRBV10-1
d_gene: .
CDR3nt: TGCGCCAGCAGTGAAGGTGGACCTAGCACAGATACGCAGTATTTT
CDR3aa: CASSEGGPSTDTQYF

abundance: many
j_gene: TRBJ2-5
v_gene: TRBV20-1
d_gene: TRBD1
CDR3nt: TGCAGTGCTAGTTGGACAGGGATCCAAGAGACCCAGTACTTC
CDR3aa: CSASWTGIQETQYF

abundance: .
j_gene: TRBJ2-2
v_gene: TRBV10-3
d_gene: .
CDR3nt: TGTGCCATCTCGAGGCGCGCGGAGGAGCTGTTTTTT
CDR3aa: CAISRRAEELFF

abundance: few
j_gene: TRBJ2-2
v_gene: TRBV10-3
d_gene: .
CDR3nt: TGTGCCATCAGTGAGAAAAGCTGGGGGACCACCGGGGAGCTGTTTTTT
CDR3aa: CAISEKSWGTTGELFF

abundance: many
j_gene: TRBJ2-5
v_gene: TRBV27
d_gene: .
CDR3nt: TGTGCCAGCAGGACGCTTGGACCCAGGGAGACCCAGTACTTC
CDR3aa: CASRTLGPRETQYF

abundance: many
j_gene: TRBJ2-7
v_gene: TRBV20-1
d_gene: .
CDR3nt: TGCAGTGCTAGACTCGGGACGTACGAGCAGTACTTC
CDR3aa: CSARLGTYEQYF

abundance: few
j_gene: TRBJ2-7
v_gene: TRBV7-2
d_gene: TRBD2
CDR3nt: TGTGCCAGCAGCTTAGGGCTAGCGGGGGATACCTTCTTC
CDR3aa: CASSLGLAGDTFF

abundance: many
j_gene: TRBJ1-4
v_gene: TRBV30
d_gene: .
CDR3nt: TGTGCCTGGAAGTCCGATAATGAAAAACTGTTTTTT
CDR3aa: CAWKSDNEKLFF

abundance: few
j_gene: TRBJ2-2
v_gene: TRBV4-3
d_gene: .
CDR3nt: TGCGCCAGCAGCCAAGATTGGCAGACTTCGAACACCGGGGAGCTGTTTTTT
CDR3aa: CASSQDWQTSNTGELFF

abundance: many
j_gene: TRBJ1-2
v_gene: TRBV6-5
d_gene: .
CDR3nt: TGTGCCAGCAAGGACAGTAACTATGGCTACACCTTC
CDR3aa: CASKDSNYGYTF

abundance: .
j_gene: TRBJ1-1
v_gene: TRBV10-3
d_gene: .
CDR3nt: TGTGCCATCAGAGATGGACAGCGGAACACTGAAGCTTTCTTT
CDR3aa: CAIRDGQRNTEAFF

abundance: many
j_gene: TRBJ2-1
v_gene: TRBV10-3
d_gene: TRBD2
CDR3nt: TGTGCCATCAGTGAGTACCCCCCACTAGCGGGGGACGATGAGCAGTTCTTC
CDR3aa: CAISEYPPLAGDDEQFF